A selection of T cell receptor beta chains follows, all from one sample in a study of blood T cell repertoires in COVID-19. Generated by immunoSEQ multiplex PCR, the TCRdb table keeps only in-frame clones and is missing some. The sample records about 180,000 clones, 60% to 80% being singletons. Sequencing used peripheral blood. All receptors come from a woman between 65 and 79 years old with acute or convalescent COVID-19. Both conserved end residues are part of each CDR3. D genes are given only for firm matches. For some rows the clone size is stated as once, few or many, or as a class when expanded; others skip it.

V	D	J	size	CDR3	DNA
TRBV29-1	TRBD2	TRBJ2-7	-	CSVDGGRAYEQYF	TGCAGCGTTGATGGGGGGAGGGCCTACGAGCAGTACTTC
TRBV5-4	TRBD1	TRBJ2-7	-	CASTSLGGQGISYEQYF	TGTGCCAGCACTTCGTTGGGGGGACAGGGAATCTCCTACGAGCAGTACTTC
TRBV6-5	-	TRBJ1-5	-	CASSPSTGQPQHF	TGTGCCAGCAGTCCATCAACAGGTCAGCCCCAGCATTTT
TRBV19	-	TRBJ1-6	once	CASSIWGPPLHF	TGTGCCAGTAGTATATGGGGGCCACCCCTCCACTTT
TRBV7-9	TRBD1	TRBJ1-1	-	CASSPPGTGITEAFF	TGTGCCAGCAGCCCACCCGGGACAGGGATCACTGAAGCTTTCTTT
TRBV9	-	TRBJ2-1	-	CASGSGSSFYNEQFF	TGTGCCAGCGGCTCAGGTTCGTCGTTCTACAATGAGCAGTTCTTC
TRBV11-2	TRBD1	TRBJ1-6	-	CASSPRQGNSPLHF	TGTGCCAGCAGCCCCCGACAGGGAAATTCACCCCTCCACTTT
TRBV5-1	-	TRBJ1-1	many	CASSPVPDRNTEAFF	TGCGCCAGCAGCCCGGTCCCTGACAGGAACACTGAAGCTTTCTTT
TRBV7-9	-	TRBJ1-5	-	CASSSGPGPQHF	TGTGCCAGCAGCAGCGGACCAGGGCCCCAGCATTTT
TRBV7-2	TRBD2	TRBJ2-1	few	CASSLLAGVTSYNEQFF	TGTGCCAGCAGCTTATTAGCGGGAGTAACCTCCTACAATGAGCAGTTCTTC
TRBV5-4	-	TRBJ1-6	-	CASSLDSFGNSPLHF	TGTGCCAGCAGCTTAGACAGCTTTGGGAATTCACCCCTCCACTTT
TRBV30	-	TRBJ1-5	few	CAWSPNGDTFQTLSNQPQHF	TGTGCCTGGAGCCCAAACGGGGACACCTTCCAAACCCTAAGCAATCAGCCCCAGCATTTT
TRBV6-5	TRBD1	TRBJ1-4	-	CASRPTGGLGEKLFF	TGTGCCAGCAGACCTACAGGGGGCTTAGGTGAAAAACTGTTTTTT
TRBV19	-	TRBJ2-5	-	CASSIEGQQETQYF	TGTGCCAGTAGTATAGAGGGGCAGCAAGAGACCCAGTACTTC
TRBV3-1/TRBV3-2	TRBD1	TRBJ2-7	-	CASSPWDRVSEQYF	TGTGCCAGCAGCCCATGGGACAGGGTGAGTGAGCAGTACTTC
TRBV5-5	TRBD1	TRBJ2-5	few	CASSLAPTGTETQYF	TGTGCCAGCAGCTTGGCCCCGACAGGGACCGAGACCCAGTACTTC
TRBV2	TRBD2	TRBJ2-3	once	CASSSGLAGVVPGTQYF	TGTGCCAGCAGTTCCGGACTAGCGGGAGTAGTTCCCGGTACGCAGTATTTT
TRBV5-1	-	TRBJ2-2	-	CASSPIQGSPNTGELFF	TGCGCCAGCTCCCCGATACAGGGATCCCCTAACACCGGGGAGCTGTTTTTT
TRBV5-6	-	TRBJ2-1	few	CASSLGGSSYNEQFF	TGTGCCAGCAGCTTGGGAGGGAGCTCCTACAATGAGCAGTTCTTC
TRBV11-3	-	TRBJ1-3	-	CASSYDSDTSSGNTIYF	TGTGCCAGCAGTTACGATTCGGACACCAGCTCTGGAAACACCATATATTTT
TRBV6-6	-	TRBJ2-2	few	CASSYNSPNTGELFF	TGTGCCAGCAGTTATAACAGTCCGAACACCGGGGAGCTGTTTTTT
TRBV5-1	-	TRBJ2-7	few	CASSLGPDRAYEQYF	TGCGCCAGCAGCTTGGGGCCGGACAGAGCCTACGAGCAGTACTTC
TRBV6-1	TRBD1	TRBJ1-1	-	CASSESRQGLRTEAFF	TGTGCCAGCAGTGAGAGCCGACAGGGTTTGCGCACTGAAGCTTTCTTT
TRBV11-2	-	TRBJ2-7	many	CASSLDQTYEQYF	TGTGCCAGCAGCTTAGATCAAACCTACGAGCAGTACTTC
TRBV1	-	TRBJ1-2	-	CTSSQARSGYTF	TGCACCAGCAGCCAAGCAAGGAGTGGCTACACCTTC
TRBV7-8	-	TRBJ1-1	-	CASSLGVQGTEAFF	TGTGCCAGCAGCTTAGGGGTACAGGGTACTGAAGCTTTCTTT